A selection of T cell receptor beta chains follows, all from one sample in a study of blood T cell repertoires in COVID-19. The protocol was immunoSEQ multiplex PCR, while the TCRdb copy is restricted to in-frame clones and leaves out a portion. The sample holds around 50,000 clones, approximately 88% seen once. Sequencing was performed on peripheral blood. These receptors were taken from a human donor in a cohort sampled during active COVID-19. Both conserved end residues are part of each CDR3. Each record gives: J gene, D gene, V gene, CDR3 protein, CDR3 DNA. The D gene is left open where the match is weak.

TRBJ2-6	-	TRBV5-8	CASRKPVTGANVLTF	TGTGCCAGCAGAAAACCGGTAACTGGGGCCAACGTCCTGACTTTC
TRBJ2-1	TRBD1	TRBV7-2	CASSFLARGQGVNEQFF	TGTGCCAGCAGCTTTCTCGCTCGGGGACAGGGGGTCAATGAGCAGTTCTTC
TRBJ2-7	-	TRBV12-3/TRBV12-4	CASSLAGTYEQYF	TGTGCCAGCAGTTTAGCCGGGACCTACGAGCAGTACTTC
TRBJ2-7	TRBD2	TRBV27	CASSPRLAGVFSREQYF	TGTGCCAGCAGTCCCCGACTAGCGGGAGTCTTTTCGCGTGAGCAGTACTTC
TRBJ1-1	-	TRBV3-1/TRBV3-2	CASSQDPRNTEAFF	TGTGCCAGCAGCCAAGATCCCAGGAACACTGAAGCTTTCTTT
TRBJ1-3	-	TRBV10-3	CAISKDSGNTIYF	TGTGCCATCAGCAAGGACAGTGGAAACACCATATATTTT
TRBJ2-7	TRBD1	TRBV5-8	CASSLAGQGRREQYF	TGTGCCAGCAGCCTGGCGGGACAGGGCCGTCGCGAGCAGTACTTC
TRBJ1-5	-	TRBV15	CATSSPRTAYNQPQHF	TGTGCCACCAGCTCGCCTCGGACAGCCTACAATCAGCCCCAGCATTTT
TRBJ2-1	TRBD1	TRBV7-2	CASSRQGNEQFF	TGTGCCAGCAGCCGACAGGGCAATGAGCAGTTCTTC
TRBJ2-7	TRBD2	TRBV30	CAWRDLAGSSYEQYF	TGTGCCTGGAGAGACCTAGCGGGGAGCTCCTACGAGCAGTACTTC
TRBJ1-5	-	TRBV6-2/TRBV6-3	CASSYRWGVINQPQHF	TGTGCCAGCAGTTACCGTTGGGGGGTGATCAATCAGCCCCAGCATTTT
TRBJ1-1	-	TRBV7-2	CASSLASRGTEAFF	TGTGCCAGCAGCTTAGCGAGCCGGGGGACTGAAGCTTTCTTT
TRBJ2-7	TRBD2	TRBV19	CASSIAGGPSYEQYF	TGTGCCAGTAGTATAGCGGGAGGGCCTTCCTACGAGCAGTACTTC
TRBJ2-2	TRBD2	TRBV11-1	CASRGPGLENTGELFF	TGTGCCAGCAGGGGCCCGGGACTAGAAAACACCGGGGAGCTGTTTTTT